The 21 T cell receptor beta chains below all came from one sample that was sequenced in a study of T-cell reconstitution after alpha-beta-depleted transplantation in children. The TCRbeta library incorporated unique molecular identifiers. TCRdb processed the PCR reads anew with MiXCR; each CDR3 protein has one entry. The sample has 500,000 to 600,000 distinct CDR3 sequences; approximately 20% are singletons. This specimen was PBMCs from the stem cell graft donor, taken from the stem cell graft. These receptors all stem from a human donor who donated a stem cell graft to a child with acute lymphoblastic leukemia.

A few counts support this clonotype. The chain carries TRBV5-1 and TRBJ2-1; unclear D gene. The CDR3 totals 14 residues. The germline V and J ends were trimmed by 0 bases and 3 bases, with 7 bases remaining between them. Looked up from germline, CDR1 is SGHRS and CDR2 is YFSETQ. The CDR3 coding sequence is TGCGCCAGCAGCTTGGCTGTAGGCTACAATGAGCAGTTCTTC. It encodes CASSLAVGYNEQFF.

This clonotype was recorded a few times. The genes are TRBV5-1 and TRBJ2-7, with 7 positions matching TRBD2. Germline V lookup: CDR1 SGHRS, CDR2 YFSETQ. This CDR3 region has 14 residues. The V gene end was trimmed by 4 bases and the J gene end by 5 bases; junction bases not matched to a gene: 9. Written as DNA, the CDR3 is TGCGCCAGCAGCCCGGGGGACGGGGGGAACGAGCAGTACTTC. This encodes CASSPGDGGNEQYF.

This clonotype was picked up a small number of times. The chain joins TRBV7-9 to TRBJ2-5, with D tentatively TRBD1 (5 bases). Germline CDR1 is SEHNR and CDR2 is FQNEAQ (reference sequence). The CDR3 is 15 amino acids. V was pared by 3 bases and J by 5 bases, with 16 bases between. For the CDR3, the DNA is TGTGCCAGCAGCTTCAGTCCCCAGGGTTATGAGACCCAGTACTTC. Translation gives CASSFSPQGYETQYF. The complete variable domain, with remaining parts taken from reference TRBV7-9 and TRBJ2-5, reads DTGVSQNPRHKITKRGQNVTFRCDPISEHNRLYWYRQTLGQGPEFLTYFQNEAQLEKSRLLSDRFSAERPKGSFSTLEIQRTEQGDSAMYLCASSFSPQGYETQYFGPGTRLLVL.

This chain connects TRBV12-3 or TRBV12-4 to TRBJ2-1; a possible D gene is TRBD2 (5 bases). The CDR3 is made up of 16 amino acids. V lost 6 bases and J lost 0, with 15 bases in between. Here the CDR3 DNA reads TGTGCCAGCAGGGCGGGCGGGTCAAGCTCCTACAATGAGCAGTTCTTC. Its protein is CASRAGGSSSYNEQFF.

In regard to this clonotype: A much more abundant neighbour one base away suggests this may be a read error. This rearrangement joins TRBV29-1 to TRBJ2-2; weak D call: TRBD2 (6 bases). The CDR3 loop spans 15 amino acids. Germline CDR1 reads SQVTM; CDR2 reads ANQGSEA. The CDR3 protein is CSVERSGGNTGDLFF. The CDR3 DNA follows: TGCAGCGTTGAGAGGTCCGGCGGGAACACCGGGGACCTGTTTTTT.

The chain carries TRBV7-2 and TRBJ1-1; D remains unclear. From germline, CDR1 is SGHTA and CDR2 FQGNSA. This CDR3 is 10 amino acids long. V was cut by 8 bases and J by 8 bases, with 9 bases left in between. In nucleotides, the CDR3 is TGTGCCAGCGGGATTGAGGAAGCTTTCTTT. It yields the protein CASGIEEAFF.

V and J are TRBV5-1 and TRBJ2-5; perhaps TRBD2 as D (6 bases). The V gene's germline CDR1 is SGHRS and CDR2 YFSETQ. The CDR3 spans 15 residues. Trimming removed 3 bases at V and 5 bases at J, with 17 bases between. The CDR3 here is CASSSPREIRETQYF. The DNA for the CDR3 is TGCGCCAGCAGCTCCCCCCGGGAGATTCGGGAGACCCAGTACTTC.

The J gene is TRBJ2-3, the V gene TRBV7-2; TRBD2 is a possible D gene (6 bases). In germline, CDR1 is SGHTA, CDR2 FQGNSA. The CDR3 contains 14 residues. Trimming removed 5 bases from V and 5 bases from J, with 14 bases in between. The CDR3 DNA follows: TGTGCCAGCAGCCCACTCGGGAGAAGAGATACGCAGTATTTT. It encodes CASSPLGRRDTQYF.

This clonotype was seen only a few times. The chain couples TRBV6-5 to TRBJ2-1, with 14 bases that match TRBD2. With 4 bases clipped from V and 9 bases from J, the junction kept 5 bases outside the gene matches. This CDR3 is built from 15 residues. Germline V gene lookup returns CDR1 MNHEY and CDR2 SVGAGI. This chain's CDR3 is CASSLGLAGGSEQFF. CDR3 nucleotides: TGTGCCAGCAGTTTAGGACTAGCGGGAGGAAGTGAGCAGTTCTTC.

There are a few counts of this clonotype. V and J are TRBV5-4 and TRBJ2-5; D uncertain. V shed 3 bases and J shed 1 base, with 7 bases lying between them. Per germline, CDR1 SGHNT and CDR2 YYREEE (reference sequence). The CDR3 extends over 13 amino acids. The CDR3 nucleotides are TGTGCCAGCAGCTCCTCGTCCCAAGAGACCCAGTACTTC. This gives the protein CASSSSSQETQYF.

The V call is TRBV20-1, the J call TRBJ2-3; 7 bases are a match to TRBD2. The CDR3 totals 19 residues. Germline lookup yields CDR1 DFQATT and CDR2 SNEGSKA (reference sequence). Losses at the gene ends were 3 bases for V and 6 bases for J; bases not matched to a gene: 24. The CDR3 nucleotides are TGCAGTGCTAGTGCCATGGCGGGACGGGAGGCTTTCGCAGACGATACGCAGTATTTT. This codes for CSASAMAGREAFADDTQYF.

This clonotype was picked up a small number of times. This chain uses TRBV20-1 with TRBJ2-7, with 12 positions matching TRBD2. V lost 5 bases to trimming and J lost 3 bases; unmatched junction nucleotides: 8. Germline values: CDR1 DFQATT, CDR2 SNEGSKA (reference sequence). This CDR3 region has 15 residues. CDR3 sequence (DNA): TGCAGTGCTCTTCGACTAGCGGGAGCTTTCTACGAGCAGTACTTC. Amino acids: CSALRLAGAFYEQYF.

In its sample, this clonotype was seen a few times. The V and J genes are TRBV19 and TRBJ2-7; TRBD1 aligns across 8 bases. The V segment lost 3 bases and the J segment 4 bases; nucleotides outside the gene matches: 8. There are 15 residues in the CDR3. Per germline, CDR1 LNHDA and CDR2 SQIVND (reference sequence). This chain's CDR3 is CASSMSRGPLYEQYF. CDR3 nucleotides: TGTGCCAGTAGTATGAGCAGGGGGCCACTTTACGAGCAGTACTTC.

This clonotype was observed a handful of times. CDR3 in amino acids: CASSELTGVSSYNEQFF. CDR3 nucleotides: TGTGCCAGCAGTGAACTGACAGGGGTGAGCTCCTACAATGAGCAGTTCTTC. The chain uses TRBV2 and TRBJ2-1; 8 nucleotides agree with TRBD1. The CDR3 extends over 17 amino acids. Germline V gives CDR1 SNHLY, CDR2 FYNNEI. Germline trimming cut 2 bases from V and 0 bases from J; bases unmatched to any gene: 6.

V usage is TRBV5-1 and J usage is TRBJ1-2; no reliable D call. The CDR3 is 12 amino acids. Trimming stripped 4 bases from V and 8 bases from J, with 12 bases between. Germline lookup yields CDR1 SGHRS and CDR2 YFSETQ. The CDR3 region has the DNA TGCGCCAGCAGCCCCCTGGAGAGCGGCTACACCTTC. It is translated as CASSPLESGYTF.

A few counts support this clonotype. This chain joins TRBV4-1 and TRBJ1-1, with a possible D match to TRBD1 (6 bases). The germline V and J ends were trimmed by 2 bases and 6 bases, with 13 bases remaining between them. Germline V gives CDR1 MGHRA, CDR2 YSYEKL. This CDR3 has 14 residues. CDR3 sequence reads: CASSQRAGVPEAFF. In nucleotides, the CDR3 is TGCGCCAGCAGCCAACGCGCAGGGGTCCCTGAAGCTTTCTTT.

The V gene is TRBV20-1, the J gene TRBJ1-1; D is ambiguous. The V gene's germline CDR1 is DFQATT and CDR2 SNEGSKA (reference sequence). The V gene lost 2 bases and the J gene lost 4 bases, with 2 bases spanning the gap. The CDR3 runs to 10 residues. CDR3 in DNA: TGCAGTGCTAGAATCACTGAAGCTTTCTTT. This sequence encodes CSARITEAFF.

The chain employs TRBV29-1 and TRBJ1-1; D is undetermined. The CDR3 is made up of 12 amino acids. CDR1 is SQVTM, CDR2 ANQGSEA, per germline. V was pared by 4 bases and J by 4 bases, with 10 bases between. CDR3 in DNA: TGCAGCGTTGGGTCGTCAGGCACTGAAGCTTTCTTT. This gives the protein CSVGSSGTEAFF.

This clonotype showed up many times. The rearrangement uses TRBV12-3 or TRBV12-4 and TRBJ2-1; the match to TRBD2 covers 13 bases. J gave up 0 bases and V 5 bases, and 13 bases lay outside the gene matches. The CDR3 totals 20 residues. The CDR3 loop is CASSPRTSGSLLSSYNEQFF. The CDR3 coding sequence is TGTGCCAGCAGTCCGCGGACTAGCGGGAGTCTTCTAAGCTCCTACAATGAGCAGTTCTTC.

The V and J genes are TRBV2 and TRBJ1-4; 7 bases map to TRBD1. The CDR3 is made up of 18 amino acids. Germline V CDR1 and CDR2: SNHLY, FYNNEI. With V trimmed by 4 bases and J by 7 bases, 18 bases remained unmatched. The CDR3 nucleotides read TGTGCCAGCAGTGGGGCCGGCCGATACAGGGGTAGGGGTGAAAAACTGTTTTTT. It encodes CASSGAGRYRGRGEKLFF.

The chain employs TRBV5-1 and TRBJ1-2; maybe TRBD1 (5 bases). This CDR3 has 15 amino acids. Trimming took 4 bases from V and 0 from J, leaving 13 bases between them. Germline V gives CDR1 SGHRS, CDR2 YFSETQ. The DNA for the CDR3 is TGCGCCAGCAGCCCGGGGACGGAACCTAACTATGGCTACACCTTC. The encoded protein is CASSPGTEPNYGYTF.